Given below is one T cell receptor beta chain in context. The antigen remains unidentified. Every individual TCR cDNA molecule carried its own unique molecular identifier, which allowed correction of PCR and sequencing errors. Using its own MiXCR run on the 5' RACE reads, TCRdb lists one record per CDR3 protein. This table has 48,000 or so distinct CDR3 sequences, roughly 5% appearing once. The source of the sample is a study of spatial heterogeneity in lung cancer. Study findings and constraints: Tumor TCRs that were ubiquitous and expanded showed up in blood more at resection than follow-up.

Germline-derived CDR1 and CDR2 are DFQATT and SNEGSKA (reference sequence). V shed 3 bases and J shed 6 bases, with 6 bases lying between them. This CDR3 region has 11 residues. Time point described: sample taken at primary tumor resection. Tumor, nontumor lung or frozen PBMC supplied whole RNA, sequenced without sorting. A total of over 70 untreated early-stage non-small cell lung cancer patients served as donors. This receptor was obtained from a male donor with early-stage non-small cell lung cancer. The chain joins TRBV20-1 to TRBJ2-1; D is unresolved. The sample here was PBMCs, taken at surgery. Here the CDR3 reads CSASQVNEQFF. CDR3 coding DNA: TGCAGTGCTAGCCAGGTCAATGAGCAGTTCTTC.